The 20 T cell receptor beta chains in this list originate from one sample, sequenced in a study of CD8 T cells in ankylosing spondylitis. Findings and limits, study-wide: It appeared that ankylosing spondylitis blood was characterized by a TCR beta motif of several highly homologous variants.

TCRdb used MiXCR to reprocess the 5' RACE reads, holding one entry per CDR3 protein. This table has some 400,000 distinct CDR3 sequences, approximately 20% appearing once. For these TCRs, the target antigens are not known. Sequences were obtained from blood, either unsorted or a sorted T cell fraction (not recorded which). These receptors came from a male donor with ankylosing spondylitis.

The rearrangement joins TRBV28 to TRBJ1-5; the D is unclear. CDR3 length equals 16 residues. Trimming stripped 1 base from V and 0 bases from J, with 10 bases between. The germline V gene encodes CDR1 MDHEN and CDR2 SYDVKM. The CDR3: CASSLSVFYSNQPQHF. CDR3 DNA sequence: TGTGCCAGCAGTTTATCCGTTTTTTATAGCAATCAGCCCCAGCATTTT.

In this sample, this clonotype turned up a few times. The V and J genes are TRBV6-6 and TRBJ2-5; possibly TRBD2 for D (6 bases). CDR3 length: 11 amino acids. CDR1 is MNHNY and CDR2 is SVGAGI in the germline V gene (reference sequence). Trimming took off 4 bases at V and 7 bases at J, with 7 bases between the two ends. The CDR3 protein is CASSLEGTQYF. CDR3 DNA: TGTGCCAGCAGTTTGGAGGGGACCCAGTACTTC.

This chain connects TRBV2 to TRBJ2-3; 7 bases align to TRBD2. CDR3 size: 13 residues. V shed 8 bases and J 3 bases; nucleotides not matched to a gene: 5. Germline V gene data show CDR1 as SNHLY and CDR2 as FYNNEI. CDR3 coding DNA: TGTGCCAGCCGGGGGGAGAGGACAGATACGCAGTATTTT. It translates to CASRGERTDTQYF.

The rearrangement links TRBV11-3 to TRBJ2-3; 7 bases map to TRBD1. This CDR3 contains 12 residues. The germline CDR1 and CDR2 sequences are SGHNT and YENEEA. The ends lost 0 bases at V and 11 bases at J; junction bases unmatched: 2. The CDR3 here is CASSLDRDRQYF. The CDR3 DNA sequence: TGTGCCAGCAGCTTAGACAGGGACAGGCAGTATTTT.

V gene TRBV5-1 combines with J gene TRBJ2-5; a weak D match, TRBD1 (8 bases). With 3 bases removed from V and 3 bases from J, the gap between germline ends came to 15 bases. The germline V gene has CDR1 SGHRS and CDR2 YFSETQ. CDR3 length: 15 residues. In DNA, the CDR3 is TGCGCCAGCAGCTCGTGGACAGGGAGGGAAGAGACCCAGTACTTC. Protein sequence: CASSSWTGREETQYF.

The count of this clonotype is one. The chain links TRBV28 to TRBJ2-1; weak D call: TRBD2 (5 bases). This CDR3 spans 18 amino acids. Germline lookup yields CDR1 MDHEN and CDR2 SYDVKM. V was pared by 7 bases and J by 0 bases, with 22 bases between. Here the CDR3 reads CASNSAGHLASSYNEQFF. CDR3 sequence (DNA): TGTGCCAGCAATAGTGCGGGCCATCTCGCTAGCTCCTACAATGAGCAGTTCTTC.

CDR3 DNA: TGTGCCAGCAGTCCCCGGGGGAGGGGGCTAGAGACCCAGTACTTC. It specifies CASSPRGRGLETQYF. This chain links TRBV6-1 with TRBJ2-5; D could derive from TRBD1 or TRBD2 (7 bases each). The CDR3 has 15 amino acids. V was cut by 5 bases and J by 4 bases, with 17 bases left in between. Germline loops: CDR1 MNHNS, CDR2 SASEGT.

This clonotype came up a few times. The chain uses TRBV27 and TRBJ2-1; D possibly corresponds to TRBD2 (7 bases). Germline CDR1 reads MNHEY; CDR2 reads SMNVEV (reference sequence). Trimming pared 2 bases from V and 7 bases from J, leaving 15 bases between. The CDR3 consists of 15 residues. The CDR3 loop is CASSLRRGRGNEQFF. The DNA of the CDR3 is TGTGCCAGCAGTTTAAGGCGGGGGCGTGGGAATGAGCAGTTCTTC.

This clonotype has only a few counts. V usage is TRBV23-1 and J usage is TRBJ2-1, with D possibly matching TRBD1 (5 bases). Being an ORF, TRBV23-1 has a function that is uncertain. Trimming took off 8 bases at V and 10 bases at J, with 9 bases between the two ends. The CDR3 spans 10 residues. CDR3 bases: TGCGCCAGCGCCAACAGGGAGCAGTTCTTC. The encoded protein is CASANREQFF.

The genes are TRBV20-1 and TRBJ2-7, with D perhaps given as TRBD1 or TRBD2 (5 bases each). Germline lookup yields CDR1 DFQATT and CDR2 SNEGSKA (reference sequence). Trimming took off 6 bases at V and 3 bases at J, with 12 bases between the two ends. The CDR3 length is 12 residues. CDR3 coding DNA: TGCAGTGCCGGGACCGCATTCTACGAGCAGTACTTC. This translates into CSAGTAFYEQYF.

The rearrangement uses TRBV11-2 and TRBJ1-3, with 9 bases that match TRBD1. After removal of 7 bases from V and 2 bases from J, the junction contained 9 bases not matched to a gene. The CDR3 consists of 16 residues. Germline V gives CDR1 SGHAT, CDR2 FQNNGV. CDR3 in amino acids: CASINRDREAGNTIYF. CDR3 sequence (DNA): TGTGCCAGCATCAACCGGGACAGGGAGGCTGGAAACACCATATATTTT.

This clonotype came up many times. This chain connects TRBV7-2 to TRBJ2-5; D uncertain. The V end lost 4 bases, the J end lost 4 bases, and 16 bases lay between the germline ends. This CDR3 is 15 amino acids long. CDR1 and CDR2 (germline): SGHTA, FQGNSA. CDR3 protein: CASSSGSGSRETQYF. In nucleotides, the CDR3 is TGTGCCAGCAGCTCCGGGTCCGGTTCTCGAGAGACCCAGTACTTC.

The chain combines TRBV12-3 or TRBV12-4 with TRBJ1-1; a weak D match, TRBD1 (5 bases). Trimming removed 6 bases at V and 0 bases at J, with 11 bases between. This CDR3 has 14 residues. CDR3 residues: CASSPDRLNTEAFF. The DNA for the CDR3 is TGTGCCAGCAGCCCCGACAGATTGAACACTGAAGCTTTCTTT.

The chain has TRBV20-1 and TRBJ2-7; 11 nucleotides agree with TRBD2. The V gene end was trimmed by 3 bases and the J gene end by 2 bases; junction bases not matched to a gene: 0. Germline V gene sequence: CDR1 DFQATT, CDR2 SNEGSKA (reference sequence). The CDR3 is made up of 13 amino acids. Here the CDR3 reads CSASSGRAYEQYF. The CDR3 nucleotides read TGCAGTGCTAGTAGCGGGAGGGCCTACGAGCAGTACTTC.

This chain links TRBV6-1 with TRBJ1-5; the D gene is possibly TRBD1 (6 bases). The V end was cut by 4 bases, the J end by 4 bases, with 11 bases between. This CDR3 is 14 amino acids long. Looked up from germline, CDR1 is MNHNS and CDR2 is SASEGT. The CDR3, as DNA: TGTGCCAGCAGTGTAACCCAGGGGAATCAGCCCCAGCATTTT. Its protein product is CASSVTQGNQPQHF.

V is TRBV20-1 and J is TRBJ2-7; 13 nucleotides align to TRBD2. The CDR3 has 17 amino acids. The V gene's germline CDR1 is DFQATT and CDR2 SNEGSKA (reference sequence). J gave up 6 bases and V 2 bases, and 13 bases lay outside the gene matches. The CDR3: CSARPPVLAGGPGEQYF. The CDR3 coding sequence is TGCAGTGCTAGACCCCCCGTACTAGCGGGAGGGCCCGGCGAGCAGTACTTC.

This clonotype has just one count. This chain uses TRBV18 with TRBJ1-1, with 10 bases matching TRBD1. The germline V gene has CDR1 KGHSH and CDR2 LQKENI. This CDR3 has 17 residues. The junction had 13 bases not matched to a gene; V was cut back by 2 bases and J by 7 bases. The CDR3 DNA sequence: TGTGCCAGCTCACCATCGGGGACAGGGGACACCTACGGTGAAGCTTTCTTT. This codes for CASSPSGTGDTYGEAFF.

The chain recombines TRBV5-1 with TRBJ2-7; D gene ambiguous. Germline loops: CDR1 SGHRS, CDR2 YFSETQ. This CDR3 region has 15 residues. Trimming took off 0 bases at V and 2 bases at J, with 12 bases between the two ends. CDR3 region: CASSLGDESPYEQYF. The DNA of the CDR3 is TGCGCCAGCAGCTTGGGCGACGAAAGTCCCTACGAGCAGTACTTC.

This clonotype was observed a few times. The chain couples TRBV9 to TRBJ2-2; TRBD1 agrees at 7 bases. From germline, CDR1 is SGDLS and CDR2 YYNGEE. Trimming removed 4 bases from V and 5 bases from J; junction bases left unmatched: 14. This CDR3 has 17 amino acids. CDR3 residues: CASSHPFGTVPTGELFF. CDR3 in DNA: TGTGCCAGCAGCCACCCTTTCGGGACAGTTCCTACCGGGGAGCTGTTTTTT.

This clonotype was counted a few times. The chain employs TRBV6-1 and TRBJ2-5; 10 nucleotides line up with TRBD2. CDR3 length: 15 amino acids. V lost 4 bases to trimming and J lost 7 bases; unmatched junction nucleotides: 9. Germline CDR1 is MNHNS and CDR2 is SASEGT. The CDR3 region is CASSVSSGGLGTQYF. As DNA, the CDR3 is TGTGCCAGCAGTGTCTCTAGCGGGGGACTGGGGACCCAGTACTTC.